This note documents a single TCR beta chain sequence. What it binds is not known. Using immunoSEQ multiplex PCR, the repertoire was profiled, and TCRdb retains in-frame clones only, with some absent. Found here are under 250,000 clones, 70% to 90% of them singletons; the top ten hold roughly 5.4%. This sample stems from a study of cytomegalovirus exposure and HLA in healthy donors. The wider study: The same platform was used for the 120 validation repertoires and the roughly 640 first-cohort repertoires, a later analysis reported. Findings of the study overall: Three CMV-associated chains proved CMV antigen-specific in vitro. Associated with cytomegalovirus, according to the listing, were some 180 TCR beta chains. Reported results showed that the classifier diagnosed cytomegalovirus status with high specificity and sensitivity.

V shed 8 bases and J 6 bases; nucleotides not matched to a gene: 10. The V gene's germline CDR1 is MGHDK and CDR2 SYGVNS. CDR3 length: 14 residues. Sequenced: PBMCs. This receptor was taken from a woman between 18 and 30 years old in good health and CMV-seronegative. The chain combines TRBV25-1 with TRBJ2-5; 9 nucleotides line up with TRBD2. CDR3 residues: CASQPGREGKTQYF. The CDR3 DNA follows: TGTGCCAGCCAACCTGGGCGGGAGGGGAAGACCCAGTACTTC.